One and the same sample provided the 30 T cell receptor beta chains below, sequenced in a study of cytotoxic CD8 clonotypes in ibrutinib-treated CLL. TCRdb's copy holds only in-frame clones and misses some; the assay was immunoSEQ multiplex PCR. The sample includes around 330,000 clones, approximately 67% of them seen just once. The specimen comprised PBMCs, sampled after 36 months of ibrutinib treatment. The receptors stem from a human donor with chronic lymphocytic leukemia.

This sequence joins TRBV7-8 and TRBJ2-7; D gene ambiguous. Trimming left V 2 bases short and J 4 bases short, with 12 bases between. Germline V gene lookup returns CDR1 SGHVS and CDR2 FQNEAQ. The CDR3 spans 14 residues. CDR3 sequence: CASSLRLPFYEQYF. The CDR3 DNA is TGTGCCAGCAGCTTAAGACTCCCCTTTTACGAGCAGTACTTC.

The chain carries TRBV9 and TRBJ2-3; no clear D gene. Trimming pared 0 bases from V and 5 bases from J, leaving 4 bases between. CDR3 length equals 12 residues. Looked up from germline, CDR1 is SGDLS and CDR2 is YYNGEE. DNA of the CDR3: TGTGCCAGCAGCGTAGACCTAGATACGCAGTATTTT. Protein: CASSVDLDTQYF.

This clone occurred a few times. The chain links TRBV6-5 to TRBJ1-2; perhaps TRBD1 as D (6 bases). The germline gives CDR1 MNHEY, CDR2 SVGAGI. The CDR3 runs 15 residues. V lost 6 bases, J lost 4 bases, and 18 bases lay in between. CDR3 in amino acids: CASRLWTASVYGYTF. The CDR3 coding sequence is TGTGCCAGCAGACTTTGGACAGCATCTGTCTATGGCTACACCTTC.

This clone was counted a few times. CDR3 protein: CASSYSIGGTQYF. The CDR3 DNA reads TGTGCCAGCAGTTACTCGATAGGGGGGACCCAGTACTTC. V gene TRBV6-5 combines with J gene TRBJ2-5; a possible D gene is TRBD1 (6 bases). V lost 0 bases and J lost 7, with 9 bases in between. Germline values: CDR1 MNHEY, CDR2 SVGAGI. The CDR3 contains 13 residues.

The chain combines TRBV2 with TRBJ1-4; D not resolved. V was clipped by 5 bases and J by 7 bases, with 8 bases between them. Germline-derived CDR1 and CDR2 are SNHLY and FYNNEI. This CDR3 spans 12 amino acids. The CDR3 protein is CASSRAGEKLFF. CDR3 sequence (DNA): TGTGCCAGCAGTCGGGCTGGTGAAAAACTGTTTTTT.

This chain links TRBV2 with TRBJ1-2; 10 bases agree with TRBD1. Trimming removed 1 base from V and 8 bases from J; junction bases left unmatched: 10. The CDR3 has 16 residues. Germline-derived CDR1 and CDR2 are SNHLY and FYNNEI. In nucleotides, the CDR3 is TGTGCCAGCAGTGAAGAGGCAGGAGGGACAGGGGTAGGCTACACCTTC. Protein: CASSEEAGGTGVGYTF. Using reference TRBV2 and TRBJ1-2 for the parts outside the CDR3, the full variable domain is EPEVTQTPSHQVTQMGQEVILRCVPISNHLYFYWYRQILGQKVEFLVSFYNNEISEKSEIFDDQFSVERPDGSNFTLKIRSTKLEDSAMYFCASSEEAGGTGVGYTFGSGTRLTVV.

This clone was found a few times. The V gene is TRBV19, the J gene TRBJ1-1, with 9 bases identical to TRBD1. The CDR3 loop spans 13 amino acids. J lost 4 bases, V lost 6 bases, and 3 bases had no gene match. Per the germline V gene, CDR1 is LNHDA and CDR2 is SQIVND (reference sequence). The CDR3 sequence is CASSLDRGTEAFF. In nucleotides, the CDR3 is TGTGCCAGTAGCTTGGACAGGGGCACTGAAGCTTTCTTT.

This clone has only a few counts. The J gene is TRBJ2-1, the V gene TRBV4-1; no reliable D call. V lost 4 bases, J lost 9 bases, and 16 bases lay in between. This CDR3 comprises 14 residues. Per germline, CDR1 MGHRA and CDR2 YSYEKL. CDR3 DNA sequence: TGCGCCAGCAGCCCGTATCTGTTAGTCGGTGAGCAGTTCTTC. Residues: CASSPYLLVGEQFF.

This clone was counted between two and nine times. The chain joins TRBV7-9 to TRBJ1-3; D gene ambiguous. Germline CDR1 and CDR2: SEHNR and FQNEAQ (reference sequence). CDR3 size: 15 residues. Deletions cut 3 bases from V and 1 base from J, with 10 bases between. The CDR3: CASSLARASGNTIYF. CDR3 coding DNA: TGTGCCAGCAGCTTGGCACGGGCTTCTGGAAACACCATATATTTT.

The table lists this clone with a count of one. This chain joins TRBV29-1 and TRBJ2-7; D is perhaps TRBD1 (5 bases). The ends were cut back, 4 bases at V and 2 bases at J, with 18 bases in the middle. Germline CDR1 is SQVTM and CDR2 is ANQGSEA. The CDR3 consists of 15 residues. The CDR3 DNA reads TGCAGCGTTGCCCCTTCACAGGTTCGAACCTACGAGCAGTACTTC. It translates to CSVAPSQVRTYEQYF.

The chain combines TRBV29-1 with TRBJ2-6; TRBD1 aligns across 8 bases. The germline V gene has CDR1 SQVTM and CDR2 ANQGSEA. The CDR3 sequence is 18 residues long. J gave up 0 bases and V 4 bases, and 11 bases lay outside the gene matches. The CDR3 here is CSVAQGANYISGANVLTF. For the CDR3, the DNA is TGCAGCGTTGCCCAGGGGGCTAATTATATCTCTGGGGCCAACGTCCTGACTTTC.

The chain is built from TRBV18 and TRBJ1-1; the D gene is possibly TRBD1 (6 bases). Trimming took 4 bases from V and 0 from J, leaving 18 bases between them. Germline V CDR1 and CDR2: KGHSH, LQKENI. This CDR3 contains 17 residues. The CDR3 loop reads CASSRKIGQWVNTEAFF. Here the CDR3 DNA reads TGTGCCAGCTCACGAAAGATCGGACAGTGGGTGAACACTGAAGCTTTCTTT.

This clone has only a few counts. Here the CDR3 reads CASSVEVWWTDTQYF. In nucleotides, the CDR3 is TGTGCCAGCAGCGTAGAAGTCTGGTGGACAGATACGCAGTATTTT. The V and J genes are TRBV9 and TRBJ2-3; no clear D gene. The CDR3 extends over 15 amino acids. V dropped 0 bases and J dropped 3 bases, with 11 bases sitting between them. Looked up from germline, CDR1 is SGDLS and CDR2 is YYNGEE.

The V call is TRBV28, the J call TRBJ1-1; a weak D match, TRBD1 (6 bases). From germline, CDR1 is MDHEN and CDR2 SYDVKM. V was cut by 2 bases and J by 4 bases, with 14 bases left in between. The CDR3 is made up of 15 amino acids. CDR3 in DNA: TGTGCCAGCAGTTTAATTGGGGGCGGTAGCACTGAAGCTTTCTTT. Translated, it gives CASSLIGGGSTEAFF.

The chain is built from TRBV15 and TRBJ1-5, with a possible D match to TRBD1 (6 bases). V lost 4 bases and J lost 2, with 21 bases in between. The CDR3 consists of 18 residues. CDR1 LNHNV and CDR2 YYDKDF come from the germline V gene (reference sequence). CDR3: CATSKAYNQGKGNQPQHF. In DNA, the CDR3 is TGTGCCACCAGCAAAGCGTACAACCAGGGGAAAGGCAATCAGCCCCAGCATTTT.

This clone was counted a single time. The chain recombines TRBV6-6 with TRBJ2-7; D might be TRBD1 (6 bases). CDR3 length: 14 residues. V lost 7 bases to trimming and J lost 1 base, with 14 bases between them. The germline CDR1 and CDR2 sequences are MNHNY and SVGAGI (reference sequence). The CDR3 DNA is TGTGCCAGCACCCCCGGGACACTATCCTACGAGCAGTACTTC. This translates into CASTPGTLSYEQYF.

The chain joins TRBV11-2 to TRBJ2-5; D gene unclear. CDR1 is SGHAT and CDR2 is FQNNGV in the germline V gene. Trimming shortened V by 1 base and J by 5 bases, and 5 bases separated the two germline ends. This CDR3 region has 12 residues. This chain's CDR3 is CASSLVAETQYF. The CDR3 DNA reads TGTGCCAGCAGCTTAGTGGCGGAGACCCAGTACTTC.

This clone was counted only a few times. The rearrangement uses TRBV5-4 and TRBJ1-2; possible D gene TRBD1, 5 bases. The V gene lost 4 bases and the J gene lost 4 bases, with 20 bases spanning the gap. The germline V gene encodes CDR1 SGHNT and CDR2 YYREEE (reference sequence). The CDR3 spans 16 residues. CDR3 sequence (DNA): TGTGCCAGCAGCCCCCGCTGGGACGAAAGGGCCTATGGCTACACCTTC. It codes for CASSPRWDERAYGYTF.

This clone was found a few times. The chain carries TRBV7-9 and TRBJ2-5; D is unresolved. The length of the CDR3 is 12 residues. V was clipped by 5 bases and J by 5 bases, with 9 bases between them. Germline V lookup: CDR1 SEHNR, CDR2 FQNEAQ (reference sequence). CDR3: CASSASGETQYF. The CDR3 region has the DNA TGTGCCAGCAGCGCCTCCGGGGAGACCCAGTACTTC. Full variable domain (rest looked up from reference TRBV7-9 and TRBJ2-5): DTGVSQNPRHKITKRGQNVTFRCDPISEHNRLYWYRQTLGQGPEFLTYFQNEAQLEKSRLLSDRFSAERPKGSFSTLEIQRTEQGDSAMYLCASSASGETQYFGPGTRLLVL.

V is TRBV19 and J is TRBJ2-2; 8 bases agree with TRBD1. This CDR3 has 15 amino acids. Germline V gives CDR1 LNHDA, CDR2 SQIVND (reference sequence). Losses at the gene ends were 5 bases for V and 1 base for J; bases not matched to a gene: 3. For the CDR3, the DNA is TGTGCCAGTAGTCCCGGGACAGGGAACACCGGGGAGCTGTTTTTT. The encoded protein is CASSPGTGNTGELFF.

The table lists this clone with a count of one. The chain recombines TRBV28 with TRBJ2-7, with a tentative D call TRBD1 (6 bases). Germline loops: CDR1 MDHEN, CDR2 SYDVKM. The CDR3 has 13 residues. V was clipped by 4 bases and J by 3 bases, with 10 bases between them. The CDR3, as DNA: TGTGCCAGCAGTTCGACAGGAGACTACGAGCAGTACTTC. This gives the protein CASSSTGDYEQYF.

The chain employs TRBV7-2 and TRBJ2-2, with a possible D match to TRBD1 (5 bases). Germline CDR1 SGHTA, CDR2 FQGNSA. V lost 7 bases and J 2 bases, leaving 11 bases between the germline ends. The CDR3 contains 14 residues. CDR3 sequence (DNA): TGTGCCAGCACATCAAGGGGTAACACCGGGGAGCTGTTTTTT. This translates into CASTSRGNTGELFF. Filled out from reference TRBV7-2 and TRBJ2-2, the complete variable domain reads GAGVSQSPSNKVTEKGKDVELRCDPISGHTALYWYRQSLGQGLEFLIYFQGNSAPDKSGLPSDRFSAERTGGSVSTLTIQRTQQEDSAVYLCASTSRGNTGELFFGEGSRLTVL.

V and J are TRBV5-4 and TRBJ2-5; 9 nucleotides align to TRBD2. The CDR3 totals 15 residues. The junction had 8 bases not matched to a gene; V was cut back by 4 bases and J by 4 bases. Germline V gene data show CDR1 as SGHNT and CDR2 as YYREEE (reference sequence). The CDR3 sequence is CASSKTSGWGETQYF. In DNA form, the CDR3 reads TGTGCCAGCAGCAAGACTAGCGGATGGGGAGAGACCCAGTACTTC.

This sequence joins TRBV4-2 and TRBJ2-1; maybe TRBD1 (6 bases). V gave up 0 bases and J gave up 9 bases, with 12 bases separating them. The CDR3 spans 14 residues. Germline values: CDR1 LGHNA, CDR2 YNFKEQ. The CDR3: CASSQDDEGGEQFF. CDR3 coding DNA: TGTGCCAGCAGCCAAGATGACGAAGGGGGTGAGCAGTTCTTC.

The J gene is TRBJ2-6, the V gene TRBV6-5, with D possibly matching TRBD1 (6 bases). CDR3 size: 13 residues. V was shortened by 11 bases and J by 3 bases, with 11 bases between the two germline ends. Germline CDR1 reads MNHEY; CDR2 reads SVGAGI. The CDR3 DNA is TGTGCCGTCAGGGGTGGTGGGGCCAACGTCCTGACTTTC. Translation: CAVRGGGANVLTF.

This clone was picked up a small number of times. This sequence joins TRBV6-5 and TRBJ1-1; 7 bases are shared with TRBD1. Germline V gene sequence: CDR1 MNHEY, CDR2 SVGAGI. This CDR3 contains 16 residues. After removal of 2 bases from V and 0 bases from J, the junction contained 6 bases not matched to a gene. The CDR3 sequence: CASSYAPTGMNTEAFF. CDR3 DNA sequence: TGTGCCAGCAGTTACGCCCCGACAGGGATGAACACTGAAGCTTTCTTT.

The chain employs TRBV7-9 and TRBJ1-2, with a possible D match to TRBD1 (5 bases). Germline CDR1 is SEHNR and CDR2 is FQNEAQ (reference sequence). V was clipped by 1 base and J by 3 bases, with 9 bases between them. CDR3 length equals 14 residues. The CDR3 sequence: CASSLGGVHYGYTF. The CDR3 nucleotides are TGTGCCAGCAGCTTAGGAGGGGTCCACTATGGCTACACCTTC.

In this sample, this clone turned up a few times. J is TRBJ2-2 and V is TRBV2; tentatively, D is TRBD2 (5 bases). The CDR3 extends over 14 amino acids. Germline V CDR1 and CDR2: SNHLY, FYNNEI. V dropped 6 bases and J dropped 0 bases, with 8 bases sitting between them. The CDR3 region is CASRASSNTGELFF. The CDR3, as DNA: TGTGCCAGCAGAGCTAGCTCGAACACCGGGGAGCTGTTTTTT.

The V and J genes are TRBV9 and TRBJ2-7; possibly TRBD1 for D (6 bases). The CDR3 has 15 amino acids. Germline loops: CDR1 SGDLS, CDR2 YYNGEE. Trimming took 4 bases from V and 5 from J, leaving 19 bases between them. CDR3 DNA sequence: TGTGCCAGCAGCTCGGTGGGGGCAGTAGGGGACGAGCAGTACTTC. This translates into CASSSVGAVGDEQYF. The full variable domain, with the rest looked up from reference TRBV9 and TRBJ2-7, is DSGVTQTPKHLITATGQRVTLRCSPRSGDLSVYWYQQSLDQGLQFLIQYYNGEERAKGNILERFSAQQFPDLHSELNLSSLELGDSALYFCASSSVGAVGDEQYFGPGTRLTVT.

This clone was detected only once. This rearrangement joins TRBV7-9 to TRBJ2-5; 7 bases align to TRBD2. CDR3 length: 14 residues. Germline CDR1 and CDR2: SEHNR and FQNEAQ (reference sequence). After removal of 5 bases from V and 5 bases from J, the junction contained 8 bases not matched to a gene. CDR3 nucleotide sequence: TGTGCCAGCAGCCTCGGACTAGGCGGGGAGACCCAGTACTTC. It yields the protein CASSLGLGGETQYF.